This T cell receptor (beta chain) was profiled in a study of cytomegalovirus exposure and HLA in healthy donors. Study as a whole: Previous work identified 90 million to 130 million unique TCR beta sequences from around 170 million T cells.

Study-level results: Reportedly, fewer N-insertions than the approximately 610-donor mean appeared in an Asian-associated ancestry cluster in a later analysis. Diagnosis of cytomegalovirus status made by the classifier reportedly showed high specificity and sensitivity.

Germline V gives CDR1 SEHNR, CDR2 FQNEAQ (reference sequence). V shed 0 bases and J 8 bases; nucleotides not matched to a gene: 2. CDR3 size: 14 residues. Regarding this clone: Antigen unknown.

The PCR made use of 60 Vbeta and 13 Jbeta primers. Repertoires were generated with immunoSEQ multiplex PCR, while TCRdb's copy carries only in-frame clones and drops some. The sample has 60,000 to 90,000 clones, about 70% seen once. Sequenced sample: PBMCs. The clonotype originates from a man aged 40-50 years in good health and CMV-seropositive. V is TRBV7-9 and J is TRBJ1-4, with TRBD1 matching over 8 bases. This CDR3 reads CASSLAGQEEKLFF. As DNA, the CDR3 is TGTGCCAGCAGCTTAGCGGGACAGGAGGAAAAACTGTTTTTT.